The source of this T cell receptor (beta chain) is a study of long-term antiretroviral therapy in people with HIV. The assay used was immunoSEQ (version v3.0), run at survey level. TCRdb's table, derived via immunoSEQ multiplex PCR, lists solely in-frame clones and lacks some. Here the sample spans approximately 15,000 clones, 80% being singletons. The CDR3 has 15 amino acids. CDR1 and CDR2 (germline): SNHLY, FYNNEI. V shed 3 bases and J shed 2 bases, with 11 bases lying between them. This TCR was recovered from a man aged 18 to 35 with HIV. Sequences were derived from unsorted PBMCs, sampled 0.1 years before starting antiretroviral therapy. This sequence joins TRBV2 and TRBJ2-1, with D maybe TRBD2 (6 bases). The CDR3 DNA reads as TGTGCCAGCAGTGATGAGGGCGGGGCCTACAATGAGCAGTTCTTC. Its translation is CASSDEGGAYNEQFF.